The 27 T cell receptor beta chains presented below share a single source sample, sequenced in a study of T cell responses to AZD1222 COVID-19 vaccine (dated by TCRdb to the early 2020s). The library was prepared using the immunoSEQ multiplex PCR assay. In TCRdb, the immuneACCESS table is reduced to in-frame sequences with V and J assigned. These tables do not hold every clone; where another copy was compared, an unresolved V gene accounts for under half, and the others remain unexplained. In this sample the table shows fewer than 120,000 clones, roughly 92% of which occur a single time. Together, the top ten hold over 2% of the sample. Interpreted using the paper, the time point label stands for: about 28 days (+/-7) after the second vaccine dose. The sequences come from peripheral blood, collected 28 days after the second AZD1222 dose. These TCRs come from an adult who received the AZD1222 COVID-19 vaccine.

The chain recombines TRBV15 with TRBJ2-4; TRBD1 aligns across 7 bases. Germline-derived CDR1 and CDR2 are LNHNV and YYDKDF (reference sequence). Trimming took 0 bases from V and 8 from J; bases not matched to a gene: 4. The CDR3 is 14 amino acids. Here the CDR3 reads CATSRDNRGYIQYF. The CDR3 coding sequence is TGTGCCACCAGCAGAGACAACAGGGGATACATTCAGTACTTC.

The CDR3 DNA is TGTGCCAGTAGTATTTCGGTTAGCGGGGGGAACTCCTACGAGCAGTACTTC. Translation gives CASSISVSGGNSYEQYF. The chain uses TRBV19 and TRBJ2-7; TRBD2 agrees at 10 bases. The V gene end was trimmed by 3 bases and the J gene end by 0 bases; junction bases not matched to a gene: 8. The CDR3 has 17 residues. The germline V gene encodes CDR1 LNHDA and CDR2 SQIVND (reference sequence).

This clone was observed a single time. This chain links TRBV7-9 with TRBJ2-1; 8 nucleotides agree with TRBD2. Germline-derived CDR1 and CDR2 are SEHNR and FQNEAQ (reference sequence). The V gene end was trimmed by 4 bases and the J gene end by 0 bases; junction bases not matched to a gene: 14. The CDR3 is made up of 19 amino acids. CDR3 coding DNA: TGTGCCAGCAGCTCCACTTTAATTGGCGGGGGGAGCTCCTACAATGAGCAGTTCTTC. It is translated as CASSSTLIGGGSSYNEQFF. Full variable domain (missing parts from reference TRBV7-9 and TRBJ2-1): DTGVSQNPRHKITKRGQNVTFRCDPISEHNRLYWYRQTLGQGPEFLTYFQNEAQLEKSRLLSDRFSAERPKGSFSTLEIQRTEQGDSAMYLCASSSTLIGGGSSYNEQFFGPGTRLTVL.

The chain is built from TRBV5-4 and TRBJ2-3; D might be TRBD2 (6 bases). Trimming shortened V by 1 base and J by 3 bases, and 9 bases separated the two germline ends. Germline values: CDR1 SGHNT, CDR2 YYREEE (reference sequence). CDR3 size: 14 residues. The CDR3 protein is CASSLSRGTDTQYF. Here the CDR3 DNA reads TGTGCCAGCAGCTTGAGCCGGGGGACAGATACGCAGTATTTT. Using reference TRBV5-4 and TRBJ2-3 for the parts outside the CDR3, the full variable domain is ETGVTQSPTHLIKTRGQQVTLRCSSQSGHNTVSWYQQALGQGPQFIFQYYREEENGRGNFPPRFSGLQFPNYSSELNVNALELDDSALYLCASSLSRGTDTQYFGPGTRLTVL.

CDR3 sequence (DNA): TGTGCGAGCAGCATAGACGGACAGGGGTGTGAACAGCCCCAGCATTTT. As protein: CASSIDGQGCEQPQHF. This sequence joins TRBV21-1 and TRBJ1-5; the D call in the table, TRBD1, was not verified against the DNA. TRBV21-1 is a pseudogene. This CDR3 comprises 16 residues.

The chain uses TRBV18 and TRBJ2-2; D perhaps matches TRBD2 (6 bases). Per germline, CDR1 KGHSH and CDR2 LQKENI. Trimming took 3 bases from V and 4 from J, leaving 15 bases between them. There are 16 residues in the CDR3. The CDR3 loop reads CASSPRLVQGTGELFF. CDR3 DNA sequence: TGTGCCAGCTCACCCCGACTAGTTCAAGGCACCGGGGAGCTGTTTTTT. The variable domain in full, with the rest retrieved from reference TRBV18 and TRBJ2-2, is NAGVMQNPRHLVRRRGQEARLRCSPMKGHSHVYWYRQLPEEGLKFMVYLQKENIIDESGMPKERFSAEFPKEGPSILRIQQVVRGDSAAYFCASSPRLVQGTGELFFGEGSRLTVL.

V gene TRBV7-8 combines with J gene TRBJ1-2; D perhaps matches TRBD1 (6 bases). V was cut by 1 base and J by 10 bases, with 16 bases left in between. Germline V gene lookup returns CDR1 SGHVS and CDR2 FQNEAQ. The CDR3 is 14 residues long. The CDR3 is CASSLVAGDGDYTF. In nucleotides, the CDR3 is TGTGCCAGCAGCTTAGTGGCAGGGGACGGGGACTACACCTTC.

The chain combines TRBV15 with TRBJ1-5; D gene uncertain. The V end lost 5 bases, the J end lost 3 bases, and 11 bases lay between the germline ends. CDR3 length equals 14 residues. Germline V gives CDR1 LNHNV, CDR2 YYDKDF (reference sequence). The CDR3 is CATSRWDDNQPQHF. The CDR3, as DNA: TGTGCCACCAGCCGATGGGATGACAATCAGCCCCAGCATTTT.

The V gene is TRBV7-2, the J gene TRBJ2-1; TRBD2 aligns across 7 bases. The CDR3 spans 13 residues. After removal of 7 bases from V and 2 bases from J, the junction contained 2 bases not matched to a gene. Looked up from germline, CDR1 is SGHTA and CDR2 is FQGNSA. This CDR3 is CASTSGPYNEQFF. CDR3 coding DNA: TGTGCCAGCACTAGCGGACCCTACAATGAGCAGTTCTTC.

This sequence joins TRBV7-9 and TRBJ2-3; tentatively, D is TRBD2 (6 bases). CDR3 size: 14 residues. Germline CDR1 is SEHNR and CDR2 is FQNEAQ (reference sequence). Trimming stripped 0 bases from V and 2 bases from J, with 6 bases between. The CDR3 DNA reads TGTGCCAGCAGCTTAGCGCGGGACACAGATACGCAGTATTTT. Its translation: CASSLARDTDTQYF.

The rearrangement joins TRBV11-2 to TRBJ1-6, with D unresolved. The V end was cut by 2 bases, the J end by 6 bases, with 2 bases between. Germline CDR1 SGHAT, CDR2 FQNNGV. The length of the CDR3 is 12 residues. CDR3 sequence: CASSLLNSPLHF. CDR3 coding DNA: TGTGCCAGCAGCTTACTTAATTCACCCCTCCACTTT.

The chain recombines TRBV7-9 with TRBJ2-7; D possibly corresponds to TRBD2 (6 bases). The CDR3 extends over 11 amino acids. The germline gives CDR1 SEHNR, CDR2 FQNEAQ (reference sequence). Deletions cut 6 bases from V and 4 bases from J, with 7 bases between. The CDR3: CASSRGYEQYF. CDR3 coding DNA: TGTGCCAGCAGTCGGGGGTACGAGCAGTACTTC.

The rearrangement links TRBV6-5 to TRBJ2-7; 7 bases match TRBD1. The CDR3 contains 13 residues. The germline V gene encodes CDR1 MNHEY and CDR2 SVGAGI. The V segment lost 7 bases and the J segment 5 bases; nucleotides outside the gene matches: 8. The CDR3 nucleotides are TGTGCCAGCAAAAAGACAGGGAATGACGAGCAGTACTTC. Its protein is CASKKTGNDEQYF.

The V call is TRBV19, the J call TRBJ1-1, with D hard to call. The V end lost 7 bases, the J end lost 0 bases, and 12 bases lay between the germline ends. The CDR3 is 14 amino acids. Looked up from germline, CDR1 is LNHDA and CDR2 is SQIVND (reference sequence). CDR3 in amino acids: CASMSWDLNTEAFF. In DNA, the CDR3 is TGTGCCAGTATGAGCTGGGATCTGAACACTGAAGCTTTCTTT.

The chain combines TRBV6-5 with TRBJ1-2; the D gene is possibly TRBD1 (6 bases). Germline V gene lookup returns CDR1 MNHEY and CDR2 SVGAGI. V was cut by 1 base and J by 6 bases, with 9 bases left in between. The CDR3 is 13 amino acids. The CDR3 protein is CASSYWDKDGYTF. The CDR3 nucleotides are TGTGCCAGCAGTTACTGGGACAAAGATGGCTACACCTTC.

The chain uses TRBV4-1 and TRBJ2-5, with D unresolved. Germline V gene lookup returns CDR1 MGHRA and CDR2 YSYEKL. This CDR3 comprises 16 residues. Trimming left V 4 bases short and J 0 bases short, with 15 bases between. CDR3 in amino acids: CASSRDTGRNQETQYF. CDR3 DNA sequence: TGCGCCAGCAGCCGGGATACGGGCCGGAACCAAGAGACCCAGTACTTC.

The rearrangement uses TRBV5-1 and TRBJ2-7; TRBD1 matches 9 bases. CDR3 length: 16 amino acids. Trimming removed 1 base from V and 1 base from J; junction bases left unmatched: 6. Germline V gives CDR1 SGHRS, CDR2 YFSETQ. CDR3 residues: CASSLRAGTGSYEQYF. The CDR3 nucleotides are TGCGCCAGCAGCTTGCGAGCCGGGACAGGGTCCTACGAGCAGTACTTC.

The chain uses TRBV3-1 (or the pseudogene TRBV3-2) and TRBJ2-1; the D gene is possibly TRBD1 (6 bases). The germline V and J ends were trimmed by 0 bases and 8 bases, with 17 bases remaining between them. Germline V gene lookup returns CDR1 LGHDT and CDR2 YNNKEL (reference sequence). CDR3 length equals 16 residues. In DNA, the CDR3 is TGTGCCAGCAGCCAAGAGCTAGGGCAGGGGCCCCATGAGCAGTTCTTC. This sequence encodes CASSQELGQGPHEQFF.

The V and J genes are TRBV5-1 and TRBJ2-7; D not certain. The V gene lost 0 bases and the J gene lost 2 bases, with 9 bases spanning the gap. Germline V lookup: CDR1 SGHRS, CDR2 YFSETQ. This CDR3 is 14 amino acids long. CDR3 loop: CASSLAPPAYEQYF. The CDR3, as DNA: TGCGCCAGCAGCTTGGCCCCACCGGCCTACGAGCAGTACTTC.

CDR3 amino acids: CASRFSENTEAFF. In DNA, the CDR3 is TGTGCCAGCAGATTCAGTGAGAACACTGAAGCTTTCTTT. V gene TRBV6-5 combines with J gene TRBJ1-1; no reliable D call. The V gene lost 6 bases and the J gene lost 1 base, with 9 bases spanning the gap. The CDR3 totals 13 residues. Germline CDR1 and CDR2: MNHEY and SVGAGI.

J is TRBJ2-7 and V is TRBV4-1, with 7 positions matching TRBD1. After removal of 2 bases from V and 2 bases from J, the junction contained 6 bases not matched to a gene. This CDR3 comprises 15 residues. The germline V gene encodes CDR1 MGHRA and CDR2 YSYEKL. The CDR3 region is CASSQLDRETYEQYF. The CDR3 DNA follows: TGCGCCAGCAGCCAACTAGACAGGGAGACCTACGAGCAGTACTTC.

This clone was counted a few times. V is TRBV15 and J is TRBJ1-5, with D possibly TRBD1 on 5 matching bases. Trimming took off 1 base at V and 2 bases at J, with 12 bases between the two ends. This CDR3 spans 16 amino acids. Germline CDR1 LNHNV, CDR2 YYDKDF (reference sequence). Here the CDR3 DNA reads TGTGCCACCAGCAGAGGGGTACAGGAACGCAATCAGCCCCAGCATTTT. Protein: CATSRGVQERNQPQHF.

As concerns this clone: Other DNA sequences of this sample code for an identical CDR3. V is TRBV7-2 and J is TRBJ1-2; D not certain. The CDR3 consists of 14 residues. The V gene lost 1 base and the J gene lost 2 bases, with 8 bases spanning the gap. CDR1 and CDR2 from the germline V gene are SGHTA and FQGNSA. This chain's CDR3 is CASSLGTGNYGYTF. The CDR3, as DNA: TGTGCCAGCAGCTTAGGTACGGGAAACTATGGCTACACCTTC.

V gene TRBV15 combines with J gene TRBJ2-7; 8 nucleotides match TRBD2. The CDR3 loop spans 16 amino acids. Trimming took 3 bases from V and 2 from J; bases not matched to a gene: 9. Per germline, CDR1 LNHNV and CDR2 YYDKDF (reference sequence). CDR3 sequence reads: CATSSLWRGATYEQYF. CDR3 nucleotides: TGTGCCACCAGCAGCCTCTGGCGGGGGGCAACCTACGAGCAGTACTTC.

In DNA, the CDR3 is TGCGCCAGCAGCCAACCAGGACATTTCGATTCCTACGAGCAGTACTTC. This gives the protein CASSQPGHFDSYEQYF. The chain couples TRBV4-1 to TRBJ2-7; weak D call: TRBD1 (5 bases). Germline V gene sequence: CDR1 MGHRA, CDR2 YSYEKL. This CDR3 is 16 amino acids long. V shed 2 bases and J shed 1 base, with 15 bases lying between them.

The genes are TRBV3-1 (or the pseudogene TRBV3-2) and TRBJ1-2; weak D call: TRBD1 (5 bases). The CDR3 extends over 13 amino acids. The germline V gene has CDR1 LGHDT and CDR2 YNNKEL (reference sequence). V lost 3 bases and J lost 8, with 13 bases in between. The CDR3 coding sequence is TGTGCCAGCAGCCACCGAGACGGGACCGGCTACACCTTC. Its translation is CASSHRDGTGYTF.

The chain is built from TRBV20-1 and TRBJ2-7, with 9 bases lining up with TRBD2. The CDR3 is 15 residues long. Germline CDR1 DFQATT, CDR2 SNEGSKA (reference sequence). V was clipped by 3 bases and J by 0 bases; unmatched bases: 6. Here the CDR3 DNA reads TGCAGTGCTAGTCAAGGCGGGGGGGGCTCCTACGAGCAGTACTTC. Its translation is CSASQGGGGSYEQYF.